This T cell receptor beta chain appears in the sequencing data of a study of blood T cell repertoires in COVID-19. As for the study in general: Acute and convalescent COVID-19 samples came from the United States, Italy and Spain. The analysed material was cDNA or gDNA that came from T cells, B-cell-depleted T cells, or PBMCs.

Authors' data handling: Researchers report that nucleated cell counts were estimated from reference gene primer amplification. TCRdb keeps only in-frame clones here, not all; method: immunoSEQ multiplex PCR. Clone size and the V and J calls come from that table; the DNA yielded D and trimming. The table lists some 200,000 clones, around nine tenths of them singletons. Germline lookup yields CDR1 SEHNR and CDR2 FQNEAQ (reference sequence). Trimming at V came to 6 bases and at J to 6 bases, leaving 13 bases not matched to a gene. The CDR3 extends over 16 amino acids. Sequenced: peripheral blood. The receptor was derived from a man in his forties with active or convalescent COVID-19. The chain combines TRBV7-9 with TRBJ2-2; 7 bases map to TRBD1. CDR3 protein: CASRQDRAPLAGELFF. Here the CDR3 DNA reads TGTGCCAGCAGGCAAGACAGGGCCCCCTTGGCCGGGGAGCTGTTTTTT.